Sequencing of this T cell receptor beta chain was carried out in a study of molecular identifiers for immune sequencing clone quantification. In preparing bulk TCR libraries, previously described methods and listed TCR primers were used. TCRdb re-called the PCR reads through MiXCR, storing one row per CDR3 protein. The table includes a few hundred thousand distinct CDR3 sequences, about 21% detected once. The CDR3 has 12 amino acids. J gave up 3 bases and V 7 bases, and 6 bases lay outside the gene matches. Germline CDR1 reads SQVTM; CDR2 reads ANQGSEA. The material sequenced was naive CD8+ T cells from blood, with Jurkat cell RNA spiked in. Documented subset: FACS-sorted CD8+CD4-CCR7+CD45RA+ naive T cells. The TCR originated in a human donor in good health. Some libraries in this study had Jurkat cell RNA spiked in. The V gene is TRBV29-1, the J gene TRBJ2-7; 7 positions agree with TRBD2. The CDR3 nucleotides are TGCAGCGGGGGGGGACCGGGCTACGAGCAGTACTTC. Protein sequence: CSGGGPGYEQYF.